This is a list of T cell receptor beta chains from one sample in a study of beta chain features in type 1 diabetes. Assay used: immunoSEQ multiplex PCR; TCRdb lists only in-frame clones, some missing. In the table there are around 40,000 clones, around 50% of which are singletons. Sequenced: Tregs from blood. The receptors were sampled from a woman between 18 and 29 years old in good health. The CDR3 runs from the conserved cysteine through the conserved F or W. A D gene is named only where the DNA matches it firmly. Clone size is given for some rows only: seen once, a few or many times, or a class if the clone is expanded.

TRBJ1-1 | - | TRBV28 | - | TGTGCCAGCAGTTTACGTTTGGGGATCCGGAGGGCTGAAGCTTTCTTT | CASSLRLGIRRAEAFF
TRBJ2-2 | - | TRBV7-7 | - | TGCGCCAGCAGCTCCTCCCCGAACACCGGGGAGCTGTTTTTT | CASSSSPNTGELFF
TRBJ2-1 | TRBD1 | TRBV28 | - | TGTGCCAGCGGGGGACCGGGACAGGGGACCTACAATGAGCAGTTCTTC | CASGGPGQGTYNEQFF
TRBJ2-5 | - | TRBV18 | - | TGTGCCAGCTCACGACGACTTGGAGAGACCCAGTACTTC | CASSRRLGETQYF
TRBJ2-1 | TRBD2 | TRBV27 | - | TGTGCCACCCGTCTAGCGGGGATTGGCAATGAGCAGTTCTTC | CATRLAGIGNEQFF
TRBJ2-1 | TRBD2 | TRBV7-3 | - | TGTGCCAGCAGCTCACGGACTAGCGGGAATTACAATGAGCAGTTCTTC | CASSSRTSGNYNEQFF
TRBJ2-7 | TRBD2 | TRBV10-3 | few | TGTGCCACCGTTTCAACGCTAGCGGGTTCCTACGAGCAGTACTTC | CATVSTLAGSYEQYF
TRBJ2-1 | - | TRBV30 | - | TGTGCCTGGACAGGGGTTGGATCTGAGCAGTTCTTC | CAWTGVGSEQFF
TRBJ2-3 | - | TRBV27 | - | TGTGCCAGCAGTTCCTCCCGGGCAGATACGCAGTATTTT | CASSSSRADTQYF
TRBJ2-5 | TRBD1 | TRBV5-1 | - | TGCGCCAGCAGCTTCGGGACAGGGAGACAAGAGACCCAGTACTTC | CASSFGTGRQETQYF
TRBJ1-2 | - | TRBV7-9 | - | TGTGCCAGCAGCTTAAGACAGGACTATGGCTACACCTTC | CASSLRQDYGYTF
TRBJ2-3 | TRBD1 | TRBV5-1 | - | TGCGCCAGCAGCGGATCCGGGACAGCCAGCACAGATACGCAGTATTTT | CASSGSGTASTDTQYF
TRBJ2-7 | TRBD1 | TRBV19 | - | TGTGCCAGTAGTATACGGCCGGGACAGGGGCCCTACGAGCAGTACTTC | CASSIRPGQGPYEQYF
TRBJ2-5 | TRBD2 | TRBV11-2 | few | TGTGCCAGCAGCCTGGGACTAGCGGTTCAAGAGACCCAGTACTTC | CASSLGLAVQETQYF
TRBJ2-5 | TRBD2 | TRBV4-1 | - | TGCGCCAGCAGCCAAGCGATCGGGACTAGCGGGGGACAAGAGACCCAGTACTTC | CASSQAIGTSGGQETQYF
TRBJ2-3 | TRBD2 | TRBV11-2 | - | TGTGCCAGCAGCTTAGTGGCTAGCGGTGGCACAGATACGCAGTATTTT | CASSLVASGGTDTQYF
TRBJ2-4 | TRBD1 | TRBV4-1 | - | TGCGCCAGCAGCCAAGAAATAGGCAGGGGGCCAGCCAAAAACATTCAGTACTTC | CASSQEIGRGPAKNIQYF
TRBJ2-5 | TRBD2 | TRBV4-2 | - | TGTGCCAGCAGCCAAGATGCTAGCGGGGCGTTTCAAGAGACCCAGTACTTC | CASSQDASGAFQETQYF
TRBJ2-7 | TRBD2 | TRBV5-4 | few | TGTGCCAGCAGGTTACCCGGGACTAGCTACAACGAGCAGTACTTC | CASRLPGTSYNEQYF
TRBJ2-3 | - | TRBV18 | - | TGTGCCAGCTCACCAATCGCAGATACGCAGTATTTT | CASSPIADTQYF
TRBJ1-5 | TRBD1 | TRBV18 | few | TGTGCCAGCTCGTACGGCAGGGGGCAGCCCCAGCATTTT | CASSYGRGQPQHF
TRBJ1-3 | TRBD1 | TRBV28 | - | TGTGCCAGCAGTTCACAGGGGCTCGCTGGAAACACCATATATTTT | CASSSQGLAGNTIYF
TRBJ1-1 | TRBD1 | TRBV27 | few | TGTGCCAGCAGTTTTAAGGGGGCTAGTACTGAAGCTTTCTTT | CASSFKGASTEAFF
TRBJ2-1 | TRBD2 | TRBV5-1 | - | TGCGCCAGCAGCTTGGGGATAGCGGGAGCCTCCCGGAATGAGCAGTTCTTC | CASSLGIAGASRNEQFF